The rows below give T cell receptor beta chains drawn from one sample of a study of shared clonotypes between healthy human individuals. This table comes from immunoSEQ multiplex PCR, and its TCRdb copy is limited to in-frame clones, with some not included. The sample has some 510,000 clones; more than 65% are singletons. Sequences were obtained from PBMCs. These receptors all stem from a woman aged 40 to 50 in good health. Some clones in this sample may be carry-over from other donors' samples. The CDR3 runs from the conserved cysteine through the conserved F or W. A D gene is named only where the DNA matches it firmly. Not all rows give a size; the values are once, few, many and, for expanded clones, a class.

D gene: .
J gene: TRBJ1-5
V gene: TRBV2
clone size: .
CDR3 DNA: TGTGCCAGCAGTGACAGGGTTGGCAATCAGCCCCAGCATTTT
CDR3 protein: CASSDRVGNQPQHF

D gene: .
J gene: TRBJ2-1
V gene: TRBV29-1
clone size: .
CDR3 DNA: TGCAGCGTTGAAGATCGCGGTGGGAGCTCCTACAATGAGCAGTTCTTC
CDR3 protein: CSVEDRGGSSYNEQFF

D gene: .
J gene: TRBJ1-2
V gene: TRBV6-5
clone size: .
CDR3 DNA: TGTGCCAGCAGTTACTCGGGGGTGACGGTTGCCTATGGCTACACCTTC
CDR3 protein: CASSYSGVTVAYGYTF

D gene: TRBD2
J gene: TRBJ2-3
V gene: TRBV7-3
clone size: .
CDR3 DNA: TGTGCCAGCAGCTTAACCTTTAGCGGGAGCACAGATACGCAGTATTTT
CDR3 protein: CASSLTFSGSTDTQYF

D gene: .
J gene: TRBJ2-7
V gene: TRBV6-1
clone size: few
CDR3 DNA: TGTGCCAACCCATCCCCACATAGAGACTACGAGCAGTACTTC
CDR3 protein: CANPSPHRDYEQYF

D gene: .
J gene: TRBJ2-3
V gene: TRBV7-9
clone size: .
CDR3 DNA: TGTGCCAGCAGCTTGCGCGGCTATGAACATGGCACAGATACGCAGTATTTT
CDR3 protein: CASSLRGYEHGTDTQYF

D gene: .
J gene: TRBJ2-3
V gene: TRBV10-3
clone size: few
CDR3 DNA: TGTGCCACCACCCCTAACGGACAGCAAACTAGCACAGATACGCAGTATTTT
CDR3 protein: CATTPNGQQTSTDTQYF

D gene: .
J gene: TRBJ1-5
V gene: TRBV2
clone size: .
CDR3 DNA: TGTGCCAGCAGTGAGGAGGGGAGGGGTCAGCCCCAGCATTTT
CDR3 protein: CASSEEGRGQPQHF

D gene: .
J gene: TRBJ1-5
V gene: TRBV7-9
clone size: .
CDR3 DNA: TGTGCCAGCAGCTTAGGGGACTTGGGGTTTAATCAGCCCCAGCATTTT
CDR3 protein: CASSLGDLGFNQPQHF

D gene: TRBD2
J gene: TRBJ2-7
V gene: TRBV10-1
clone size: .
CDR3 DNA: TGCGCCAGCAGTGCTAGTAGCGGGAGTGTAAACGAGCAGTACTTC
CDR3 protein: CASSASSGSVNEQYF

D gene: .
J gene: TRBJ2-5
V gene: TRBV6-1
clone size: .
CDR3 DNA: TGTGCCAGCCGGGCAGGAGAGACCCAGTACTTC
CDR3 protein: CASRAGETQYF

D gene: TRBD2
J gene: TRBJ2-2
V gene: TRBV11-3
clone size: once
CDR3 DNA: TGTGCCAGCAGCTTGCACCCCACTAGCGGGAACACCGGGGAGCTGTTTTTT
CDR3 protein: CASSLHPTSGNTGELFF

D gene: .
J gene: TRBJ2-3
V gene: TRBV6-1
clone size: .
CDR3 DNA: TGTGCCAGCAGACACCAGGGACGAAGCACAGATACGCAGTATTTT
CDR3 protein: CASRHQGRSTDTQYF

D gene: TRBD2
J gene: TRBJ2-1
V gene: TRBV27
clone size: .
CDR3 DNA: TGTGCCAGCAGTTCTCTAGCGGGAGGGCCTAATGAGCAGTTCTTC
CDR3 protein: CASSSLAGGPNEQFF